The rows below give T cell receptor beta chains drawn from one sample of a study of response to subunit inactivated influenza vaccine. A single record per CDR3 protein comes from TCRdb applying MiXCR to the RT-PCR reads. Here the sample spans under 800,000 distinct CDR3 sequences, around 13% being singletons. Sequencing used PBMCs from blood, obtained 14 to 15 days before vaccination. Source of these receptors: a man aged 45-60 years who received an inactivated influenza vaccine. The conserved cysteine and the conserved F or W are not part of the CDR3 here.

V: TRBV14
J: TRBJ2-1
length: 15
CDR3: ASSPFYRDRKSSKQF

V: TRBV7-2
J: TRBJ2-6
length: 13
CDR3: ASSHFFSGANVLT

V: TRBV24-1
J: TRBJ2-1
length: 15
CDR3: ATSDLKGTANYNEQF

V: TRBV7-9
J: TRBJ2-5
length: 14
CDR3: ASSSRDSLREETQY

V: TRBV4-3
J: TRBJ1-1
length: 13
CDR3: ASSQEWVTHTEAF

V: TRBV6-2/TRBV6-3
J: TRBJ2-7
length: 14
CDR3: ASSYYSGTGHHEQY

V: TRBV2
J: TRBJ2-3
length: 16
CDR3: ASSEALRLAVSTDTQY

V: TRBV3-1
J: TRBJ1-2
length: 13
CDR3: ASSQGWRSYYGYT

V: TRBV19
J: TRBJ2-2
length: 14
CDR3: ASRTLAGGGTGELF

V: TRBV9
J: TRBJ2-1
length: 14
CDR3: ASSLSGTTPYNEQF

V: TRBV6-2/TRBV6-3
J: TRBJ2-1
length: 14
CDR3: ASSQRKGQNSNEQF

V: TRBV28
J: TRBJ1-2
length: 15
CDR3: ASSRPNNEVYRYGYT

V: TRBV7-2
J: TRBJ2-4
length: 13
CDR3: ASSLFTGGRNIQY

V: TRBV20-1
J: TRBJ1-1
length: 10
CDR3: SATVAGTEAF

V: TRBV28
J: TRBJ1-5
length: 16
CDR3: ASSLGARSDYSNQPQH

V: TRBV20-1
J: TRBJ2-3
length: 12
CDR3: SATLPGRTDTQY

V: TRBV2
J: TRBJ2-5
length: 12
CDR3: ASSHGLVRETQY